The 30 T cell receptor beta chains below were found in one sample sequenced in a study of cytomegalovirus exposure and HLA in healthy donors. Only in-frame clones appear in the TCRdb table, and some are missing; sequencing was by immunoSEQ multiplex PCR. The profile shows roughly 220,000 clones, around nine tenths of them singletons. The material sequenced was PBMCs. These receptors all come from a woman younger than 35 in good health and CMV-seronegative.

The rearrangement links TRBV6-1 to TRBJ2-7; a weak D match, TRBD2 (6 bases). CDR3 length: 15 residues. Germline V gene sequence: CDR1 MNHNS, CDR2 SASEGT. Trimming stripped 2 bases from V and 4 bases from J, with 15 bases between. CDR3 region: CASSEMRGVPYEQYF. In DNA form, the CDR3 reads TGTGCCAGCAGTGAAATGCGGGGTGTTCCTTACGAGCAGTACTTC.

As concerns this clone: The junction shows a germline mismatch at one end, possibly a read error. The chain joins TRBV7-9 to TRBJ2-7; tentative D call: TRBD2 (5 bases). The CDR3 consists of 11 residues. The V gene's germline CDR1 is SEHNR and CDR2 FQNEAQ (reference sequence). CDR3 sequence (DNA): TGTGCCAGCAGCTCTCTCCCTAAGCGGCACTTC. Its translation: CASSSLPKRHF.

The rearrangement joins TRBV2 to TRBJ1-2, with D possibly TRBD1 on 6 matching bases. Germline V gene lookup returns CDR1 SNHLY and CDR2 FYNNEI. The CDR3 consists of 17 residues. V shed 2 bases and J shed 5 bases, with 21 bases lying between them. CDR3 protein: CASSEFRTGKVRYGYTF. CDR3 bases: TGTGCCAGCAGTGAATTCAGAACAGGGAAGGTTCGGTATGGCTACACCTTC.

This chain uses TRBV5-1 with TRBJ2-1; 10 bases agree with TRBD1. In germline, CDR1 is SGHRS, CDR2 YFSETQ. The CDR3 is 14 amino acids. J lost 5 bases, V lost 3 bases, and 2 bases had no gene match. The CDR3 is CASSSGTGDNEQFF. CDR3 bases: TGCGCCAGCAGCTCCGGGACAGGGGACAATGAGCAGTTCTTC.

The V and J genes are TRBV2 and TRBJ2-7, with 7 bases aligning to TRBD1. The CDR3 extends over 15 amino acids. CDR1 is SNHLY, CDR2 FYNNEI, per germline. V lost 3 bases, J lost 3 bases, and 8 bases stayed unmatched. The CDR3 here is CASSDGTQGVYEQYF. Written as DNA, the CDR3 is TGTGCCAGCAGTGACGGGACGCAGGGGGTCTACGAGCAGTACTTC.

This sequence joins TRBV10-2 and TRBJ1-1; D is unclear. The CDR3 length is 14 residues. Germline-derived CDR1 and CDR2 are WSHSY and SAAADI. Trimming took 8 bases from V and 2 from J, leaving 15 bases between them. For the CDR3, the DNA is TGCGCCAGCTCTTCCAGGACTATCAACACTGAAGCTTTCTTT. Its translation is CASSSRTINTEAFF.

The count of this clone is one. The rearrangement uses TRBV7-9 and TRBJ1-2; the D gene is possibly TRBD1 (6 bases). CDR3 length: 16 residues. V was clipped by 5 bases and J by 1 base, with 17 bases between them. CDR1 is SEHNR and CDR2 is FQNEAQ in the germline V gene (reference sequence). In nucleotides, the CDR3 is TGTGCCAGCAGCATATCCGGGACATCCTTTAACTATGGCTACACCTTC. Amino acids: CASSISGTSFNYGYTF.

This rearrangement joins TRBV15 to TRBJ1-2; D not resolved. Germline assignment: CDR1 LNHNV and CDR2 YYDKDF (reference sequence). The CDR3 runs to 11 residues. The V end was cut by 3 bases, the J end by 8 bases, with 7 bases between. The CDR3 here is CATSSNSGYTF. DNA of the CDR3: TGTGCCACCAGCAGCAACAGCGGCTACACCTTC.

The V and J genes are TRBV5-1 and TRBJ2-7; possibly TRBD1 for D (5 bases). From germline, CDR1 is SGHRS and CDR2 YFSETQ. V lost 4 bases and J 0 bases, leaving 11 bases between the germline ends. The CDR3 is 14 residues long. In DNA form, the CDR3 reads TGCGCCAGCAGCACGACAGCTAGCTCCTACGAGCAGTACTTC. Translated, it gives CASSTTASSYEQYF.

The V and J genes are TRBV2 and TRBJ2-1; 9 nucleotides align to TRBD1. CDR1 SNHLY and CDR2 FYNNEI come from the germline V gene. With V trimmed by 0 bases and J by 2 bases, 17 bases remained unmatched. The CDR3 totals 21 residues. CDR3 amino acids: CASSEALGETTGGPAYNEQFF. In DNA form, the CDR3 reads TGTGCCAGCAGTGAAGCGCTTGGGGAGACTACAGGGGGCCCCGCCTACAATGAGCAGTTCTTC.

This chain connects TRBV27 to TRBJ2-5, with 8 bases lining up with TRBD2. J was trimmed by 6 bases and V by 6 bases; bases with no gene match: 9. Germline CDR1 MNHEY, CDR2 SMNVEV (reference sequence). CDR3 length: 14 amino acids. CDR3 sequence reads: CASSPGGGLKTQYF. The CDR3 DNA follows: TGTGCCAGCAGCCCGGGAGGGGGTTTAAAGACCCAGTACTTC.

The chain couples TRBV2 to TRBJ2-1; D remains unclear. The CDR3 is 14 residues long. Germline loops: CDR1 SNHLY, CDR2 FYNNEI. V lost 3 bases to trimming and J lost 3 bases, with 9 bases between them. DNA for the CDR3: TGTGCCAGCAGTGACCCGGCGGACTACAATGAGCAGTTCTTC. The encoded protein is CASSDPADYNEQFF.

The chain uses TRBV27 and TRBJ2-7; 12 bases match TRBD2. J was trimmed by 4 bases and V by 4 bases; bases with no gene match: 11. CDR1 MNHEY and CDR2 SMNVEV come from the germline V gene (reference sequence). This CDR3 is built from 17 residues. Here the CDR3 reads CASSSGLAGIWAYEQYF. Here the CDR3 DNA reads TGTGCCAGCAGTTCAGGACTAGCGGGAATTTGGGCGTACGAGCAGTACTTC.

This sequence joins TRBV2 and TRBJ1-5, with TRBD1 matching 11 bases. Trimming removed 7 bases from V and 1 base from J; junction bases left unmatched: 6. This CDR3 has 16 amino acids. Germline CDR1 and CDR2: SNHLY and FYNNEI. As DNA, the CDR3 is TGTGCCAGCACTGAGGACAGGGGGCTGAGCAATCAGCCCCAGCATTTT. This codes for CASTEDRGLSNQPQHF.

The chain carries TRBV27 and TRBJ1-2, with 9 bases identical to TRBD1. CDR1 is MNHEY and CDR2 is SMNVEV in the germline V gene (reference sequence). The junction had 12 bases not matched to a gene; V was cut back by 5 bases and J by 8 bases. This CDR3 is 15 amino acids long. The CDR3 spells CASSTGQGTIYGYTF. CDR3 sequence (DNA): TGTGCCAGCAGTACCGGACAGGGGACGATATACGGCTACACCTTC.

V gene TRBV5-1 combines with J gene TRBJ2-2; D might be TRBD2 (5 bases). This CDR3 has 17 residues. In germline, CDR1 is SGHRS, CDR2 YFSETQ. V was trimmed by 6 bases and J by 1 base, leaving 19 bases between them. Here the CDR3 reads CASNFPPGSRNTGELFF. CDR3 DNA sequence: TGCGCCAGCAATTTCCCGCCGGGGTCAAGGAACACCGGGGAGCTGTTTTTT. The full variable domain, in which reference TRBV5-1 and TRBJ2-2 provide the parts outside the CDR3, is KAGVTQTPRYLIKTRGQQVTLSCSPISGHRSVSWYQQTPGQGLQFLFEYFSETQRNKGNFPGRFSGRQFSNSRSEMNVSTLELGDSALYLCASNFPPGSRNTGELFFGEGSRLTVL.

The chain joins TRBV27 to TRBJ2-1; TRBD2 is a possible D gene (6 bases). This CDR3 contains 16 residues. Per germline, CDR1 MNHEY and CDR2 SMNVEV (reference sequence). The V gene lost 2 bases and the J gene lost 0 bases, with 11 bases spanning the gap. The CDR3 sequence is CASSLEETSSYNEQFF. The DNA of the CDR3 is TGTGCCAGCAGTTTAGAGGAGACTAGCTCCTACAATGAGCAGTTCTTC.

J is TRBJ1-1 and V is TRBV13, with D perhaps matching TRBD1 (6 bases). Germline CDR1 is PRHDT and CDR2 is FYEKMQ (reference sequence). Deletions cut 3 bases from V and 3 bases from J, with 11 bases between. The CDR3 has 14 amino acids. The chain's CDR3 is CASSLGAGDTEAFF. Written as DNA, the CDR3 is TGTGCCAGCAGCTTGGGGGCAGGGGACACTGAAGCTTTCTTT.

As DNA, the CDR3 is TGTGCCAGCAGTCGGACTTCAACTAATGAAAAACTGTTTTTT. It encodes CASSRTSTNEKLFF. This chain connects TRBV6-5 to TRBJ1-4, with D hard to call. The V and J ends lost 5 bases and 0 bases respectively, with 7 bases between them. In germline, CDR1 is MNHEY, CDR2 SVGAGI. This CDR3 contains 14 residues.

This clone was recorded once. The rearrangement links TRBV25-1 to TRBJ1-4; D is undetermined. This CDR3 has 16 amino acids. Germline V lookup: CDR1 MGHDK, CDR2 SYGVNS. The V end lost 6 bases, the J end lost 7 bases, and 21 bases lay between the germline ends. This chain's CDR3 is CASSDPTIHAGEKLFF. The CDR3 bases are TGTGCCAGCAGCGACCCAACGATTCACGCGGGTGAAAAACTGTTTTTT.

This chain links TRBV6-4 with TRBJ2-7; D gene ambiguous. V lost 2 bases to trimming and J lost 0 bases, with 8 bases between them. This CDR3 region has 14 residues. CDR1 and CDR2 from the germline V gene are MRHNA and SNTAGT. CDR3 sequence (DNA): TGTGCCAGCAGTGACACAGCCCTCTCCTACGAGCAGTACTTC. Amino acids: CASSDTALSYEQYF.

The chain recombines TRBV30 with TRBJ1-6; D call uncertain. V was trimmed by 0 bases and J by 4 bases, leaving 10 bases between them. In germline, CDR1 is GTSNPN, CDR2 SVGIG (reference sequence). This CDR3 has 15 amino acids. The CDR3 DNA reads as TGTGCCTGGAGTGTCGGGTCAACTTATAATTCACCCCTCCACTTT. It encodes CAWSVGSTYNSPLHF.

The chain is built from TRBV5-1 and TRBJ1-5; possible D gene TRBD1, 5 bases. V lost 0 bases and J lost 6, with 16 bases in between. The CDR3 is made up of 16 amino acids. In germline, CDR1 is SGHRS, CDR2 YFSETQ. CDR3 protein: CASSLVERSRGQPQHF. The CDR3 DNA sequence: TGCGCCAGCAGCTTGGTCGAAAGAAGTAGGGGTCAGCCCCAGCATTTT.

This clone was seen only once. This chain uses TRBV29-1 with TRBJ2-7; 9 bases fit TRBD2. CDR3 size: 15 residues. Trimming took 0 bases from V and 7 from J; bases not matched to a gene: 10. The germline V gene has CDR1 SQVTM and CDR2 ANQGSEA. CDR3 in DNA: TGCAGCGTTGAAGATAAGGCGGGAGGGCCGGGGGAGCAGTACTTC. As protein: CSVEDKAGGPGEQYF.

This rearrangement joins TRBV6-1 to TRBJ2-3; the D gene is possibly TRBD2 (6 bases). Between the trimmed V and J ends, which lost 6 bases and 6 bases, there was a span of 16 bases. The CDR3 extends over 14 amino acids. CDR1 and CDR2 (germline): MNHNS, SASEGT. DNA of the CDR3: TGTGCCAGCAGGGGACTCACTATCTACGATACGCAGTATTTT. The encoded protein is CASRGLTIYDTQYF.

The V call is TRBV7-9, the J call TRBJ1-3; no firm D call. The CDR3 is made up of 13 amino acids. CDR1 and CDR2 from the germline V gene are SEHNR and FQNEAQ (reference sequence). The V gene lost 5 bases and the J gene lost 4 bases, with 9 bases spanning the gap. The CDR3 loop reads CASSQEAGNTIYF. DNA for the CDR3: TGTGCCAGCAGCCAGGAGGCGGGAAACACCATATATTTT. Full variable domain (rest looked up from reference TRBV7-9 and TRBJ1-3): DTGVSQNPRHKITKRGQNVTFRCDPISEHNRLYWYRQTLGQGPEFLTYFQNEAQLEKSRLLSDRFSAERPKGSFSTLEIQRTEQGDSAMYLCASSQEAGNTIYFGEGSWLTVV.

The gene calls are TRBV27 and TRBJ2-7; weak D call: TRBD2 (6 bases). The CDR3 spans 15 residues. Germline-derived CDR1 and CDR2 are MNHEY and SMNVEV (reference sequence). Trimming took 5 bases from V and 4 from J, leaving 18 bases between them. CDR3 nucleotides: TGTGCCAGCAGTAGGGGTTTGGGGGGTAGGTACGAGCAGTACTTC. It is translated as CASSRGLGGRYEQYF.

The J gene is TRBJ2-1, the V gene TRBV7-6, with 9 positions matching TRBD2. The length of the CDR3 is 18 residues. Germline CDR1 is SGHVS and CDR2 is FNYEAQ. The J segment lost 4 bases and the V segment lost 5 bases, leaving 15 bases of the junction unmatched. This chain's CDR3 is CASSPQGGGGREYNEQFF. CDR3 bases: TGTGCCAGCAGCCCACAAGGTGGTGGCGGGAGGGAATACAATGAGCAGTTCTTC. Using reference TRBV7-6 and TRBJ2-1 for the parts outside the CDR3, the full variable domain is GAGVSQSPRYKVTKRGQDVALRCDPISGHVSLYWYRQALGQGPEFLTYFNYEAQQDKSGLPNDRFSAERPEGSISTLTIQRTEQRDSAMYRCASSPQGGGGREYNEQFFGPGTRLTVL.

The chain employs TRBV7-8 and TRBJ2-7, with 12 bases matching TRBD2. The CDR3 extends over 15 amino acids. The germline gives CDR1 SGHVS, CDR2 FQNEAQ. V was pared by 6 bases and J by 3 bases, with 6 bases of the junction left unmatched. The CDR3 spells CASRRLAGGNYEQYF. The CDR3 DNA reads TGTGCCAGCAGACGCCTAGCGGGAGGGAACTACGAGCAGTACTTC.

The chain is built from TRBV11-2 and TRBJ2-7; TRBD1 aligns across 9 bases. J lost 5 bases, V lost 4 bases, and 18 bases had no gene match. This CDR3 has 18 amino acids. Germline V gene lookup returns CDR1 SGHAT and CDR2 FQNNGV. The DNA of the CDR3 is TGTGCCAGCAGCTGGCCGCGGGACAGGGAAGGAAATAGGAACGAGCAGTACTTC. It is translated as CASSWPRDREGNRNEQYF.